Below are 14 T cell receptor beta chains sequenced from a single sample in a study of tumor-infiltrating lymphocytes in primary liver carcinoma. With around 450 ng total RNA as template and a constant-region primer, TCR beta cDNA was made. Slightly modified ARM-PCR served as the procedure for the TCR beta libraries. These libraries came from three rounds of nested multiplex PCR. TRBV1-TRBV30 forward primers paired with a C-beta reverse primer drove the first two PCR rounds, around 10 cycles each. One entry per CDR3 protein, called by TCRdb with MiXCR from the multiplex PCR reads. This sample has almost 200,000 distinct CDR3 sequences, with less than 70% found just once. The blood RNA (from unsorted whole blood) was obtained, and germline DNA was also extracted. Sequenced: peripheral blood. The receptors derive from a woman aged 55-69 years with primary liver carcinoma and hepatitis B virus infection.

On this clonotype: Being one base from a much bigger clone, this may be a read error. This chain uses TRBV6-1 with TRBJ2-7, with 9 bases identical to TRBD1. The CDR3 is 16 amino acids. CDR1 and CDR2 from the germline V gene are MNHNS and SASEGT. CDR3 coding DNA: TGTGCCATCAGTGAAGATGGGGACAGGGTTTCGCGCGAGCAGTACTTC. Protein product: CAISEDGDRVSREQYF.

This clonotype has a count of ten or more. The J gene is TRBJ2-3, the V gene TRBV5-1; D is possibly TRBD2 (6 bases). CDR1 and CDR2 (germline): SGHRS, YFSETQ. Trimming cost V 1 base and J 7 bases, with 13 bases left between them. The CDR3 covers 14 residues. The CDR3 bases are TGCGCCAGCAGCTTGAACCGGGACTTAAATACGCAGTATTTT. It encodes CASSLNRDLNTQYF.

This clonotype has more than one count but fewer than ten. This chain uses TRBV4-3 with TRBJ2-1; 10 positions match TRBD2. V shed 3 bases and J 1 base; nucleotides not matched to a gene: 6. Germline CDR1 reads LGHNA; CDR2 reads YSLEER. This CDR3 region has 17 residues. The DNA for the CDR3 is TGCGCCAGCAGCCAGGACCTAGCGGGAGCTTCCTACAATGAGCAGTTCTTC. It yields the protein CASSQDLAGASYNEQFF.

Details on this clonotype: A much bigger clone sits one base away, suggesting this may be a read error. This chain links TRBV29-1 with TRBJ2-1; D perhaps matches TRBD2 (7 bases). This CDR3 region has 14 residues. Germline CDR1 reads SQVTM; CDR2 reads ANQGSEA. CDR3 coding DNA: TGCAGCGTTGGGGGACGGGGGGCCTACGATGAGCAGTTCTTC. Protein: CSVGGRGAYDEQFF.

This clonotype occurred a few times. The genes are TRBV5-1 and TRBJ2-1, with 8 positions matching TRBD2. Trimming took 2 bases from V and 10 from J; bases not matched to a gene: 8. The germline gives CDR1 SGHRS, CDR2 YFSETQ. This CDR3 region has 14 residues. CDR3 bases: TGCGCCAGCAGCTTTAGCGGGACCCAGGGGGAGCAGTTCTTC. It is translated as CASSFSGTQGEQFF.

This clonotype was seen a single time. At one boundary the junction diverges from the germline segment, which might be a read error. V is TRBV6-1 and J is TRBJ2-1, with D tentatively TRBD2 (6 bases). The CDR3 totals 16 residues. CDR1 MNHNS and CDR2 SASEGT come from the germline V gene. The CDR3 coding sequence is TGTGCCAACAGTCCAGGACTACCGGGAATGAACAATGAGCAGTTCTTC. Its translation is CANSPGLPGMNNEQFF.

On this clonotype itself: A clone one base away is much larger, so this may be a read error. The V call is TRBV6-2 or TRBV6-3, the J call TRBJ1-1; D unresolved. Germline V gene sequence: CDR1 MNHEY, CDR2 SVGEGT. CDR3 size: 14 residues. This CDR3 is CASSYLGGSTGAFF. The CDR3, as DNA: TGTGCCAGCAGTTATCTGGGAGGGAGCACTGGAGCTTTCTTT.

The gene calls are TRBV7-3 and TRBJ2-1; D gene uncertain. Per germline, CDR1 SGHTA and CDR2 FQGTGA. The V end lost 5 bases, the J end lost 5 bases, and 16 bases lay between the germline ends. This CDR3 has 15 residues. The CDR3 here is CASSLARSRNNEQFF. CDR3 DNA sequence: TGTGCCAGCAGCCTCGCGAGGAGTCGGAACAATGAGCAGTTCTTC. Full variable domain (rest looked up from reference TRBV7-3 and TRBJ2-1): GAGVSQTPSNKVTEKGKYVELRCDPISGHTALYWYRQSLGQGPEFLIYFQGTGAADDSGLPNDRFFAVRPEGSVSTLKIQRTERGDSAVYLCASSLARSRNNEQFFGPGTRLTVL.

CDR3 in DNA: TGTGCCAGGAGTAAAGAAATGGAGGGGACCGAAGCTTTCTTT. Protein product: CARSKEMEGTEAFF. This chain links TRBV6-1 with TRBJ1-1, with D perhaps TRBD1 (5 bases). CDR3 size: 14 residues. Germline assignment: CDR1 MNHNS and CDR2 SASEGT. V was shortened by 9 bases and J by 8 bases, with 22 bases between the two germline ends.

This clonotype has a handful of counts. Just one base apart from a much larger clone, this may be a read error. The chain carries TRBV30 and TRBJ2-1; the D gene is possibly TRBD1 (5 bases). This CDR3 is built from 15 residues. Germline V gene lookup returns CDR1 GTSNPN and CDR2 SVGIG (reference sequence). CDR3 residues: CVWSLGPGDYNEQFF. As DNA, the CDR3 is TGTGTCTGGAGTCTGGGGCCTGGGGATTACAATGAGCAGTTCTTC.

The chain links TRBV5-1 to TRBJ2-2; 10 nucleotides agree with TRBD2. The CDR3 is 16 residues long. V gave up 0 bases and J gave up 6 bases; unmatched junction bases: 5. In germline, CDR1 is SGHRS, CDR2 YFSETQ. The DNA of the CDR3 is TGCGCCAGCAGCTTGGGTGGGACTAGCGCGTCCGGGGAGCTGTTTTTT. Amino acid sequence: CASSLGGTSASGELFF.

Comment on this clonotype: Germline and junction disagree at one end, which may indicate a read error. CDR3 residues: CASSREGNTEAFF. Written as DNA, the CDR3 is TGTGCCAGCAGCCGAGAGGGGAACACTGAAGCTTTTTTT. The chain recombines TRBV12-3 or TRBV12-4 with TRBJ1-1; tentatively, D is TRBD1 (5 bases). The CDR3 has 13 amino acids.

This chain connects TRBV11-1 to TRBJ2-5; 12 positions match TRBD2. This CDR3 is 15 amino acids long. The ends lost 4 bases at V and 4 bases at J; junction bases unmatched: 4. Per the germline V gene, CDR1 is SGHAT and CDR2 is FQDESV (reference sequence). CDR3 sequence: CASSSTTSGRETQYF. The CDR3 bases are TGTGCCAGCAGCTCGACGACTAGCGGGAGAGAGACCCAGTACTTC.

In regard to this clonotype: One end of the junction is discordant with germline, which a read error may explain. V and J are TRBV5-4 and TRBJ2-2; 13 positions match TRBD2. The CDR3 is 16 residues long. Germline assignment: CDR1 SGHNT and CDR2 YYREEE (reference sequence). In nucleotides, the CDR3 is TGTGCCAGCAGCATCGGGACTAGCGGGAACACCGGGGAGCTATTGTTT. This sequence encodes CASSIGTSGNTGELLF.